Listed here are 27 T cell receptor beta chains from one sample, sequenced in a study of vaccination effects on CD4 cells after COVID-19. These receptors have no known antigen. Clones were sequenced by immunoSEQ multiplex PCR, and TCRdb holds only the in-frame ones, with some missing. The sample consists of 50,000 to 65,000 clones, approximately 79% of them appearing once. ViraFEST used viral peptide pools to expand antigen-specific CD4+ T cells before sequencing. CD4+ T cells were isolated after about nine days of culture. Sequenced material: CD4+ T cells from PBMCs cultured with HCoV-229E spike peptides, taken before COVID-19 vaccination. The source is a human donor who received a COVID-19 vaccine.

This chain joins TRBV5-4 and TRBJ2-5; 8 bases match TRBD1. Trimming cost V 1 base and J 5 bases; bases outside gene matches: 4. CDR3 length equals 14 residues. The germline CDR1 and CDR2 sequences are SGHNT and YYREEE (reference sequence). CDR3 loop: CASSLQGAGETQYF. The CDR3 coding sequence is TGTGCCAGCAGCTTGCAGGGGGCCGGGGAGACCCAGTACTTC.

This chain joins TRBV30 and TRBJ1-5, with D tentatively TRBD1 (5 bases). There are 15 residues in the CDR3. Germline V gene sequence: CDR1 GTSNPN, CDR2 SVGIG (reference sequence). V dropped 1 base and J dropped 3 bases, with 13 bases sitting between them. In DNA form, the CDR3 reads TGTGCCTGGAGTGCGTCAGGGCTTTTCAATCAGCCCCAGCATTTT. The encoded protein is CAWSASGLFNQPQHF. Looking up the rest from reference TRBV30 and TRBJ1-5 gives the full variable domain: SQTIHQWPATLVQPVGSPLSLECTVEGTSNPNLYWYRQAAGRGLQLLFYSVGIGQISSEVPQNLSASRPQDRQFILSSKKLLLSDSGFYLCAWSASGLFNQPQHFGDGTRLSIL.

This clone was observed a handful of times. The chain combines TRBV3-1 (or the pseudogene TRBV3-2) with TRBJ1-1, with D possibly TRBD1 on 5 matching bases. Germline V lookup: CDR1 LGHDT, CDR2 YNNKEL (reference sequence). The CDR3 spans 14 residues. Deletions cut 1 base from V and 4 bases from J, with 10 bases between. The CDR3 sequence: CASSQGPGTTEAFF. CDR3 DNA: TGTGCCAGCAGCCAAGGTCCCGGGACCACTGAAGCTTTCTTT.

The gene calls are TRBV6-5 and TRBJ2-5; D is possibly TRBD1 (6 bases). V dropped 6 bases and J dropped 3 bases, with 11 bases sitting between them. Germline assignment: CDR1 MNHEY and CDR2 SVGAGI. CDR3 length equals 13 residues. The CDR3 sequence: CASRRTVEETQYF. The CDR3 DNA sequence: TGTGCCAGCAGGCGGACAGTCGAAGAGACCCAGTACTTC.

This clone was seen once. V and J are TRBV7-2 and TRBJ1-5; no firm D call. With 5 bases removed from V and 7 bases from J, the gap between germline ends came to 12 bases. The CDR3 runs to 13 residues. CDR1 SGHTA and CDR2 FQGNSA come from the germline V gene. The CDR3 DNA sequence: TGTGCCAGCAGCCTACGGTCGCAACAGCCCCAGCATTTT. Its translation is CASSLRSQQPQHF. The full variable domain, in which reference TRBV7-2 and TRBJ1-5 provide the parts outside the CDR3, is GAGVSQSPSNKVTEKGKDVELRCDPISGHTALYWYRQSLGQGLEFLIYFQGNSAPDKSGLPSDRFSAERTGGSVSTLTIQRTQQEDSAVYLCASSLRSQQPQHFGDGTRLSIL.

The chain has TRBV18 and TRBJ2-3; 8 bases agree with TRBD1. The CDR3 has 14 residues. Germline trimming cut 5 bases from V and 3 bases from J; bases unmatched to any gene: 4. Germline V gene data show CDR1 as KGHSH and CDR2 as LQKENI. CDR3 loop: CASSTTGGTDTQYF. The CDR3 DNA reads as TGTGCCAGCTCAACTACAGGGGGGACAGATACGCAGTATTTT.

In its sample, this clone was seen a few times. The chain combines TRBV5-1 with TRBJ2-3; D is undetermined. Germline CDR1 is SGHRS and CDR2 is YFSETQ. The CDR3 has 13 amino acids. V was shortened by 4 bases and J by 4 bases, with 10 bases between the two germline ends. CDR3 coding DNA: TGCGCCAGCAGCCTTGAGTACGCAGATACGCAGTATTTT. Its protein product is CASSLEYADTQYF.

The CDR3 loop is CAWSVHGGQGGYGYTF. The CDR3 nucleotides read TGTGCCTGGAGTGTACATGGGGGACAGGGAGGCTATGGCTACACCTTC. The chain is built from TRBV30 and TRBJ1-2; TRBD1 aligns across 9 bases. In germline, CDR1 is GTSNPN, CDR2 SVGIG (reference sequence). With 0 bases clipped from V and 4 bases from J, the junction kept 9 bases outside the gene matches. The CDR3 spans 16 residues.

CDR3 sequence: CASSPGTENYGYTF. CDR3 in DNA: TGTGCCAGCTCACCAGGGACAGAGAATTATGGCTACACCTTC. This sequence joins TRBV18 and TRBJ1-2, with 7 positions matching TRBD1. The CDR3 sequence is 14 residues long. The V gene end was trimmed by 2 bases and the J gene end by 5 bases; junction bases not matched to a gene: 5. Germline V CDR1 and CDR2: KGHSH, LQKENI.

This chain uses TRBV7-8 with TRBJ1-2; 8 bases line up with TRBD1. CDR1 and CDR2 from the germline V gene are SGHVS and FQNEAQ. CDR3 length: 14 amino acids. V dropped 5 bases and J dropped 5; count of bases not matched to a gene: 7. CDR3 sequence (DNA): TGTGCCAGCAGCAGAGACAGGGGCGGGTATGGCTACACCTTC. Its protein product is CASSRDRGGYGYTF.

This clone came up a few times. The CDR3 protein is CASFTTSGTGGQKAFF. CDR3 in DNA: TGTGCCAGCTTTACAACGTCCGGGACAGGGGGCCAGAAAGCTTTCTTT. The chain is built from TRBV18 and TRBJ1-1, with TRBD1 matching 12 bases. There are 16 residues in the CDR3. The V gene's germline CDR1 is KGHSH and CDR2 LQKENI. With 7 bases clipped from V and 9 bases from J, the junction kept 15 bases outside the gene matches.

A few counts support this clone. The chain employs TRBV7-9 and TRBJ1-4; 8 bases are a match to TRBD1. This CDR3 has 14 residues. Germline CDR1 is SEHNR and CDR2 is FQNEAQ (reference sequence). V shed 4 bases, J shed 3 bases, and the junction held 1 base outside the gene matches. The CDR3 here is CASSSGQANEKLFF. In DNA form, the CDR3 reads TGTGCCAGCAGCTCGGGACAGGCTAATGAAAAACTGTTTTTT. Full variable domain (outside the CDR3, taken from reference TRBV7-9 and TRBJ1-4): DTGVSQNPRHKITKRGQNVTFRCDPISEHNRLYWYRQTLGQGPEFLTYFQNEAQLEKSRLLSDRFSAERPKGSFSTLEIQRTEQGDSAMYLCASSSGQANEKLFFGSGTQLSVL.

V is TRBV19 and J is TRBJ2-2; no clear D. V dropped 4 bases and J dropped 5 bases, with 5 bases sitting between them. CDR1 and CDR2 (germline): LNHDA, SQIVND (reference sequence). The CDR3 loop spans 12 amino acids. The CDR3 DNA sequence: TGTGCCAGTAGTACCCAAACCGGGGAGCTGTTTTTT. Amino acids: CASSTQTGELFF.

V and J are TRBV27 and TRBJ2-3, with 7 bases aligning to TRBD1. The CDR3 has 15 residues. The V gene's germline CDR1 is MNHEY and CDR2 SMNVEV (reference sequence). V lost 2 bases to trimming and J lost 3 bases; unmatched junction nucleotides: 5. As DNA, the CDR3 is TGTGCCAGCAGTTTAACGGCAGGGGGAACAGATACGCAGTATTTT. Its translation is CASSLTAGGTDTQYF.

The chain links TRBV7-3 to TRBJ2-2; 9 bases fit TRBD2. CDR3 length: 16 amino acids. Germline assignment: CDR1 SGHTA and CDR2 FQGTGA. V lost 2 bases, J lost 4 bases, and 5 bases stayed unmatched. CDR3 sequence reads: CASSLARGGSTGELFF. The DNA for the CDR3 is TGTGCCAGCAGCTTAGCGCGGGGGGGTTCCACCGGGGAGCTGTTTTTT. The entire variable domain, with the rest obtained from reference TRBV7-3 and TRBJ2-2, is as follows: GAGVSQTPSNKVTEKGKYVELRCDPISGHTALYWYRQSLGQGPEFLIYFQGTGAADDSGLPNDRFFAVRPEGSVSTLKIQRTERGDSAVYLCASSLARGGSTGELFFGEGSRLTVL.

The V gene is TRBV6-5, the J gene TRBJ2-5; 8 nucleotides match TRBD2. The V and J ends lost 6 bases and 5 bases, in that order; junction bases with no gene match: 8. CDR1 and CDR2 from the germline V gene are MNHEY and SVGAGI. This CDR3 is built from 14 residues. For the CDR3, the DNA is TGTGCCAGCAGAACGGGGGGGCCTGAGGAGACCCAGTACTTC. This codes for CASRTGGPEETQYF.

The V gene is TRBV12-5, the J gene TRBJ1-2; 7 bases are shared with TRBD1. Germline V lookup: CDR1 LGHNT, CDR2 FRNRAP. There are 14 residues in the CDR3. The junction had 4 bases not matched to a gene; V was cut back by 0 bases and J by 6 bases. CDR3 protein: CASGLVRQGHGYTF. The CDR3 DNA sequence: TGTGCTAGTGGTTTGGTAAGACAGGGACATGGCTACACCTTC.

The gene calls are TRBV6-1 and TRBJ2-7; no clear D gene. The CDR3 length is 12 residues. The ends were cut back, 2 bases at V and 5 bases at J, with 7 bases in the middle. From germline, CDR1 is MNHNS and CDR2 SASEGT. Written as DNA, the CDR3 is TGTGCCAGCAGTGAATACCAGGACGAGCAGTACGTC. It specifies CASSEYQDEQYV.

This chain connects TRBV5-1 to TRBJ1-4; D may be TRBD1 (5 bases). Germline CDR1 is SGHRS and CDR2 is YFSETQ. The CDR3 is 14 residues long. The V and J ends lost 5 bases and 0 bases respectively, with 8 bases between them. DNA of the CDR3: TGCGCCAGCAGGGAGACAGCAACTAATGAAAAACTGTTTTTT. Encoded protein: CASRETATNEKLFF. Drawing the rest from reference TRBV5-1 and TRBJ1-4, the complete variable domain is KAGVTQTPRYLIKTRGQQVTLSCSPISGHRSVSWYQQTPGQGLQFLFEYFSETQRNKGNFPGRFSGRQFSNSRSEMNVSTLELGDSALYLCASRETATNEKLFFGSGTQLSVL.

This clone was observed a single time. This chain joins TRBV5-1 and TRBJ2-1; 7 positions agree with TRBD1. Germline CDR1 and CDR2: SGHRS and YFSETQ. Trimming at V came to 4 bases and at J to 2 bases, leaving 6 bases not matched to a gene. The CDR3 extends over 15 amino acids. CDR3 sequence (DNA): TGCGCCAGCAGCCGTACCGGGACAGCCTACAATGAGCAGTTCTTC. Its translation: CASSRTGTAYNEQFF.

V usage is TRBV5-1 and J usage is TRBJ2-2, with D perhaps TRBD2 (6 bases). The V gene lost 9 bases and the J gene lost 4 bases, with 19 bases spanning the gap. This CDR3 is built from 15 residues. CDR1 and CDR2 from the germline V gene are SGHRS and YFSETQ. The DNA of the CDR3 is TGCGCCACCTTCCCCGGGGGTTCGGTCACCGGGGAGCTGTTTTTT. Its translation: CATFPGGSVTGELFF.

Written as DNA, the CDR3 is TGTGCCAGTAGGGGGACAGGGAACTATGGCTACACCTTC. It specifies CASRGTGNYGYTF. The rearrangement links TRBV19 to TRBJ1-2; 9 bases match TRBD1. Germline values: CDR1 LNHDA, CDR2 SQIVND (reference sequence). This CDR3 region has 13 residues. The V gene end was trimmed by 6 bases and the J gene end by 2 bases; junction bases not matched to a gene: 1.

The chain combines TRBV7-3 with TRBJ2-4; 10 bases fit TRBD1. CDR3 length: 18 residues. The V and J ends lost 2 bases and 4 bases, in that order; junction bases with no gene match: 11. Germline CDR1 and CDR2: SGHTA and FQGTGA. The DNA for the CDR3 is TGTGCCAGCAGCTTAGCCCCTCAGACAGGGGGCGGGAAAAACATTCAGTACTTC. This gives the protein CASSLAPQTGGGKNIQYF.

The V and J genes are TRBV11-2 and TRBJ2-2, with TRBD2 matching over 10 bases. Looked up from germline, CDR1 is SGHAT and CDR2 is FQNNGV. The CDR3 has 18 amino acids. Trimming removed 3 bases from V and 2 bases from J; junction bases left unmatched: 9. This CDR3 is CASSLRASGGLNTGELFF. The CDR3 nucleotides are TGTGCCAGCAGCTTGAGGGCTAGCGGGGGCCTTAACACCGGGGAGCTGTTTTTT.

CDR3 region: CASSPRGDRYTEAFF. In DNA, the CDR3 is TGTGCCAGCTCACCACGGGGGGATAGGTACACTGAAGCTTTCTTT. The chain has TRBV18 and TRBJ1-1, with D possibly matching TRBD1 (5 bases). The CDR3 totals 15 residues. From germline, CDR1 is KGHSH and CDR2 LQKENI. The ends were cut back, 1 base at V and 3 bases at J, with 12 bases in the middle.

CDR3 in amino acids: CAWSVRGLLGTEAFF. CDR3 sequence (DNA): TGTGCCTGGAGTGTACGTGGACTTCTAGGGACTGAAGCTTTCTTT. The chain couples TRBV30 to TRBJ1-1, with D unresolved. Germline-derived CDR1 and CDR2 are GTSNPN and SVGIG (reference sequence). There are 15 residues in the CDR3. V gave up 0 bases and J gave up 5 bases, with 16 bases separating them.

This clone showed up just a few times. The chain links TRBV7-9 to TRBJ1-4; D may be TRBD1 (5 bases). Per germline, CDR1 SEHNR and CDR2 FQNEAQ (reference sequence). V dropped 6 bases and J dropped 6 bases, with 14 bases sitting between them. The CDR3 runs 14 residues. The CDR3 region is CASSHLGTDEKLFF. CDR3 sequence (DNA): TGTGCCAGCAGTCATCTCGGGACCGATGAAAAACTGTTTTTT.